This T cell receptor beta chain was recovered during a study of cytomegalovirus exposure and HLA in healthy donors. Study-wide background: Samples from HLA-typed donors yielded 85 million to 95 million unique TCRs in an early data release.

Primers for the PCR totalled 60 Vbeta and 13 Jbeta. Profiling relied on immunoSEQ multiplex PCR, and the TCRdb table lists in-frame clones only, not all of them. The table lists about 50,000 clones, 65% to 85% of them singletons. Broader study findings: Presence/absence analyses took donor sequencing depth as roughly uniform. Analysis was performed later, and it showed HLA-associated TCR beta chains to be more clonally expanded than equally common others. Testing in vitro showed a few CMV-associated chains specific for CMV antigens.

Per the germline V gene, CDR1 is MNHEY and CDR2 is SVGAGI. With 10 bases clipped from V and 15 bases from J, the junction kept 15 bases outside the gene matches. This CDR3 contains 12 residues. For this clone: Its antigen is undetermined.

The V call is TRBV6-5, the J call TRBJ2-1; 7 positions agree with TRBD1. This clonotype was obtained from a boy between 5 and 17 years old in good health and CMV-seropositive. Sequenced sample: PBMCs. DNA for the CDR3: TGTGCCACCCAGGGGGAGCGGAGAAGTTGGTTCTTC. This translates into CATQGERRSWFF.